This entry lists 30 T cell receptor beta chains sequenced from one sample in a study of cytotoxic CD8 clonotypes in ibrutinib-treated CLL. Data came from immunoSEQ multiplex PCR; TCRdb stores just in-frame clones and leaves some out. The sample records around 60,000 clones, roughly 59% being singletons. This specimen was PBMCs, taken after 12 months of ibrutinib treatment. The receptor set was obtained from a human donor with chronic lymphocytic leukemia.

This clone was seen a few times. The chain employs TRBV19 and TRBJ1-5; 8 positions agree with TRBD1. The CDR3 length is 15 residues. Losses at the gene ends were 6 bases for V and 5 bases for J; bases not matched to a gene: 9. Germline V gene lookup returns CDR1 LNHDA and CDR2 SQIVND (reference sequence). The CDR3 nucleotides read TGTGCCAGTAGCCATGGACAGGGACTCCATCAGCCCCAGCATTTT. Protein sequence: CASSHGQGLHQPQHF.

This clone was detected a few times. This rearrangement joins TRBV2 to TRBJ2-3; 12 positions match TRBD2. CDR1 and CDR2 (germline): SNHLY, FYNNEI. V dropped 7 bases and J dropped 2; count of bases not matched to a gene: 4. This CDR3 is built from 15 residues. The CDR3 DNA reads TGTGCCAGCACTAGCGGGGGGGCCCCCACAGATACGCAGTATTTT. Translating it yields CASTSGGAPTDTQYF.

The chain employs TRBV18 and TRBJ1-6, with 7 bases lining up with TRBD1. J gave up 1 base and V 6 bases, and 15 bases lay outside the gene matches. The CDR3 is made up of 19 amino acids. Germline V gene sequence: CDR1 KGHSH, CDR2 LQKENI. The chain's CDR3 is CASSPGQGEDRSYNSPLHF. In DNA form, the CDR3 reads TGTGCCAGCTCGCCGGGCCAGGGGGAGGATAGATCCTATAATTCACCCCTCCACTTT. Supplemented by reference TRBV18 and TRBJ1-6, the full variable domain reads NAGVMQNPRHLVRRRGQEARLRCSPMKGHSHVYWYRQLPEEGLKFMVYLQKENIIDESGMPKERFSAEFPKEGPSILRIQQVVRGDSAAYFCASSPGQGEDRSYNSPLHFGNGTRLTVT.

This sequence joins TRBV19 and TRBJ2-4; TRBD1 matches 8 bases. The CDR3 consists of 14 residues. The germline gives CDR1 LNHDA, CDR2 SQIVND (reference sequence). Trimming took 6 bases from V and 5 from J; bases not matched to a gene: 6. The DNA for the CDR3 is TGTGCCAGTAGGACTGCGGACAGGGAAAACATTCAGTACTTC. Its translation: CASRTADRENIQYF.

At least ten counts were recorded for this clone. The chain combines TRBV10-3 with TRBJ2-7; 7 bases align to TRBD2. Germline V gene data show CDR1 as ENHRY and CDR2 as SYGVKD. The CDR3 consists of 15 residues. V lost 4 bases to trimming and J lost 3 bases; unmatched junction nucleotides: 9. The DNA for the CDR3 is TGTGCCATCAGTGGAGAGCGGGGTTCGATCTACGAGCAGTACGTC. Encoded protein: CAISGERGSIYEQYV.

V gene TRBV7-9 combines with J gene TRBJ1-5, with D uncertain. The V and J ends lost 1 base and 3 bases respectively, with 7 bases between them. This CDR3 region has 14 residues. From germline, CDR1 is SEHNR and CDR2 FQNEAQ (reference sequence). The CDR3, as DNA: TGTGCCAGCAGCTTAGTGGGCCACAATCAGCCCCAGCATTTT. As protein: CASSLVGHNQPQHF.

The rearrangement joins TRBV15 to TRBJ2-7; 7 nucleotides match TRBD1. V lost 0 bases, J lost 1 base, and 6 bases stayed unmatched. The germline V gene has CDR1 LNHNV and CDR2 YYDKDF (reference sequence). This CDR3 comprises 16 residues. CDR3: CATSRDRGTASYEQYV. CDR3 nucleotides: TGTGCCACCAGCAGAGATAGAGGGACAGCATCCTACGAGCAGTACGTC.

The chain uses TRBV25-1 and TRBJ1-3, with D unresolved. The germline V gene has CDR1 MGHDK and CDR2 SYGVNS. CDR3 length equals 17 residues. Trimming took 4 bases from V and 4 from J, leaving 20 bases between them. Written as DNA, the CDR3 is TGTGCCAGCAGTGTAAACTCAATAACGGGGATAGGAAACACCATATATTTT. It is translated as CASSVNSITGIGNTIYF.

The chain joins TRBV5-1 to TRBJ2-3, with 10 bases lining up with TRBD1. The CDR3 totals 15 residues. V trimming: 2 bases; J trimming: 6 bases; junction bases outside the gene matches: 6. Per germline, CDR1 SGHRS and CDR2 YFSETQ. CDR3 DNA sequence: TGCGCCAGCAGCTTTGTGACAGGGGGCATCGATACGCAGTATTTT. It codes for CASSFVTGGIDTQYF.

This clone was recorded at least ten times. CDR3 coding DNA: TGCGCCAGCAGTGATGGACAGGTGGGAAGGGATACGCAGTATTTT. Protein product: CASSDGQVGRDTQYF. This chain joins TRBV10-1 and TRBJ2-3, with TRBD1 matching over 7 bases. J gave up 6 bases and V 3 bases, and 9 bases lay outside the gene matches. The CDR3 covers 15 residues. Looked up from germline, CDR1 is WNHNN and CDR2 is SYGVQD (reference sequence).

This clone was observed at least ten times. The gene calls are TRBV2 and TRBJ1-2; maybe TRBD1 (5 bases). Per the germline V gene, CDR1 is SNHLY and CDR2 is FYNNEI. With 10 bases removed from V and 4 bases from J, the gap between germline ends came to 16 bases. The CDR3 is made up of 13 amino acids. For the CDR3, the DNA is TGTGCCACCACTCAGGGAACCACCTATGGCTACACCTTC. Protein product: CATTQGTTYGYTF.

The chain uses TRBV2 and TRBJ2-5; D unresolved. CDR1 and CDR2 (germline): SNHLY, FYNNEI. The CDR3 sequence is 14 residues long. Between the trimmed V and J ends, which lost 3 bases and 2 bases, there was a span of 10 bases. The CDR3 nucleotides are TGTGCCAGCAGTGAGCGGCAGATGCAAGAGACCCAGTACTTC. The encoded protein is CASSERQMQETQYF.

J is TRBJ2-1 and V is TRBV6-6, with TRBD1 identical over 7 bases. Per germline, CDR1 MNHNY and CDR2 SVGAGI (reference sequence). The CDR3 spans 13 residues. The J segment lost 8 bases and the V segment lost 7 bases, leaving 8 bases of the junction unmatched. CDR3 loop: CASTPAGGYEQFF. The CDR3 nucleotides are TGTGCCAGCACCCCAGCAGGGGGATATGAGCAGTTCTTC.

With respect to this clone: This same CDR3 is encoded by further DNA sequences in the sample. The chain has TRBV5-1 and TRBJ1-6, with D hard to call. The V gene's germline CDR1 is SGHRS and CDR2 YFSETQ. Trimming took 2 bases from V and 6 from J, leaving 6 bases between them. The CDR3 is made up of 13 amino acids. The CDR3 loop reads CASSLGPNSPLHF. The DNA for the CDR3 is TGCGCCAGCAGCTTAGGACCTAATTCACCCCTCCACTTT.

The chain employs TRBV5-8 and TRBJ2-5; 12 nucleotides match TRBD2. V gave up 0 bases and J gave up 9 bases; unmatched junction bases: 0. The CDR3 has 13 amino acids. The germline CDR1 and CDR2 sequences are SGHTS and YDEGEE. CDR3 in DNA: TGTGCCAGCAGCTTGGGACTAGCGGGGGCCCAGTACTTC. Its protein product is CASSLGLAGAQYF.

The chain recombines TRBV9 with TRBJ2-5; D not certain. Germline values: CDR1 SGDLS, CDR2 YYNGEE. Trimming stripped 4 bases from V and 4 bases from J, with 11 bases between. This CDR3 contains 13 residues. CDR3 region: CASSKGSLETQYF. The CDR3 DNA reads TGTGCCAGCAGCAAGGGCAGTCTAGAGACCCAGTACTTC. Looking up the rest from reference TRBV9 and TRBJ2-5 gives the full variable domain: DSGVTQTPKHLITATGQRVTLRCSPRSGDLSVYWYQQSLDQGLQFLIQYYNGEERAKGNILERFSAQQFPDLHSELNLSSLELGDSALYFCASSKGSLETQYFGPGTRLLVL.

This clone was picked up many times. The chain links TRBV27 to TRBJ2-2; 11 positions agree with TRBD2. With V trimmed by 5 bases and J by 4 bases, 9 bases remained unmatched. Looked up from germline, CDR1 is MNHEY and CDR2 is SMNVEV (reference sequence). The CDR3 spans 17 residues. CDR3 sequence: CASSRVSGRGVTGELFF. CDR3 bases: TGTGCCAGCAGTCGGGTTAGCGGGAGGGGCGTCACCGGGGAGCTGTTTTTT.

This clone was observed a handful of times. The chain combines TRBV4-2 with TRBJ1-1; TRBD1 might be the D (6 bases). There are 15 residues in the CDR3. Trimming removed 3 bases at V and 1 base at J, with 12 bases between. The germline V gene has CDR1 LGHNA and CDR2 YNFKEQ. CDR3 sequence (DNA): TGTGCCAGCAGCCAGGTCATACAGGGGAACACTGAAGCTTTCTTT. Protein sequence: CASSQVIQGNTEAFF.

This clone has just a few counts. The chain has TRBV19 and TRBJ2-5; weak D call: TRBD1 (7 bases). The germline V gene has CDR1 LNHDA and CDR2 SQIVND (reference sequence). CDR3 size: 14 residues. V gave up 10 bases and J gave up 5 bases, with 20 bases separating them. The CDR3 bases are TGTGCCACCACAGGGGCCCAAGGGGGGGAGACCCAGTACTTC. It specifies CATTGAQGGETQYF.

This clone was counted between two and nine times. The gene calls are TRBV25-1 and TRBJ1-5; 8 bases align to TRBD1. The germline V gene encodes CDR1 MGHDK and CDR2 SYGVNS. Unmatched junction bases numbered 7, after V lost 3 bases and J lost 6 bases. The CDR3 consists of 15 residues. CDR3 loop: CASSDSRTGSQPQHF. CDR3 sequence (DNA): TGTGCCAGCAGTGATTCCCGGACAGGGAGTCAGCCCCAGCATTTT.

This clone came up many times. The genes are TRBV14 and TRBJ1-1; D is undetermined. Trimming shortened V by 2 bases and J by 8 bases, and 12 bases separated the two germline ends. Germline CDR1 and CDR2: SGHDN and FVKESK. This CDR3 region has 13 residues. In nucleotides, the CDR3 is TGTGCCAGCAGCCAAATCTCTCCGGAGGAAGCTTTCTTT. This translates into CASSQISPEEAFF.

The V and J genes are TRBV6-1 and TRBJ2-3; 11 bases line up with TRBD2. The CDR3 has 15 residues. J lost 8 bases, V lost 6 bases, and 10 bases had no gene match. Germline V lookup: CDR1 MNHNS, CDR2 SASEGT. Here the CDR3 DNA reads TGTGCCAGCAGAGCGACTAGCGGGGCGTCTGGTACGCAGTATTTT. This encodes CASRATSGASGTQYF.

The rearrangement uses TRBV5-1 and TRBJ2-7; 14 bases are shared with TRBD2. V gave up 0 bases and J gave up 9 bases; unmatched junction bases: 5. This CDR3 contains 15 residues. The germline V gene has CDR1 SGHRS and CDR2 YFSETQ. The CDR3: CASSLGAGTSGRQYF. In DNA, the CDR3 is TGCGCCAGCAGCTTGGGGGCCGGGACTAGCGGGAGGCAGTACTTC. Combining the CDR3 with reference TRBV5-1 and TRBJ2-7 gives the whole variable domain KAGVTQTPRYLIKTRGQQVTLSCSPISGHRSVSWYQQTPGQGLQFLFEYFSETQRNKGNFPGRFSGRQFSNSRSEMNVSTLELGDSALYLCASSLGAGTSGRQYFGPGTRLTVT.

This clone showed up just a few times. The chain is built from TRBV6-1 and TRBJ2-5; D not resolved. The CDR3 sequence is 12 residues long. Between the trimmed V and J ends, which lost 7 bases and 5 bases, there was a span of 11 bases. Looked up from germline, CDR1 is MNHNS and CDR2 is SASEGT. The CDR3 nucleotides are TGTGCCAGCACCCGGGTTGGGGAGACCCAGTACTTC. Its protein product is CASTRVGETQYF.

This clone was recorded many times. The J gene is TRBJ1-2, the V gene TRBV18; D is unclear. With 4 bases removed from V and 6 bases from J, the gap between germline ends came to 9 bases. The CDR3 totals 12 residues. CDR1 and CDR2 from the germline V gene are KGHSH and LQKENI. The CDR3, as DNA: TGTGCCAGCTCACGAGGTGCGGATGGCTACACCTTC. It encodes CASSRGADGYTF.

V usage is TRBV6-5 and J usage is TRBJ1-1; TRBD1 matches at 7 bases. This CDR3 has 13 amino acids. V trimming: 4 bases; J trimming: 8 bases; junction bases outside the gene matches: 7. Germline V CDR1 and CDR2: MNHEY, SVGAGI. DNA for the CDR3: TGTGCCAGCAGTTTGACCGGGACAGCAGAAGCTTTCTTT. Translated: CASSLTGTAEAFF.

This sequence joins TRBV28 and TRBJ1-4, with 10 bases lining up with TRBD1. Per germline, CDR1 MDHEN and CDR2 SYDVKM. The CDR3 length is 15 residues. V was clipped by 6 bases and J by 7 bases; unmatched bases: 8. CDR3 sequence (DNA): TGTGCCAGCAGCCAACGACAGGGGGCGCGTGAAAAACTGTTTTTT. Protein product: CASSQRQGAREKLFF.

This clone was recorded at least ten times. V is TRBV28 and J is TRBJ1-1; TRBD1 is a possible D gene (6 bases). The CDR3 is 14 residues long. Germline V CDR1 and CDR2: MDHEN, SYDVKM. With 5 bases removed from V and 5 bases from J, the gap between germline ends came to 15 bases. CDR3 nucleotides: TGTGCCAGCAGTCCTGGCGGGGGCCGAACTGAAGCTTTCTTT. Translating it yields CASSPGGGRTEAFF. Full variable domain (outside the CDR3, taken from reference TRBV28 and TRBJ1-1): DVKVTQSSRYLVKRTGEKVFLECVQDMDHENMFWYRQDPGLGLRLIYFSYDVKMKEKGDIPEGYSVSREKKERFSLILESASTNQTSMYLCASSPGGGRTEAFFGQGTRLTVV.

The chain is built from TRBV5-6 and TRBJ2-2; perhaps TRBD1 as D (5 bases). The CDR3 has 15 residues. CDR1 is SGHDT, CDR2 YYEEEE, per germline. V lost 2 bases and J 4 bases, leaving 12 bases between the germline ends. CDR3 amino acids: CASSLAQGFTGELFF. As DNA, the CDR3 is TGTGCCAGCAGCTTAGCCCAGGGTTTCACCGGGGAGCTGTTTTTT.

The chain couples TRBV5-7 to TRBJ2-7; 10 bases line up with TRBD1. TRBV5-7 is given ORF status, its function remaining uncertain. The CDR3 spans 16 residues. J was trimmed by 2 bases and V by 3 bases; bases with no gene match: 8. Here the CDR3 reads CASSSEGQGPPYEQYV. CDR3 nucleotides: TGTGCCAGCAGCTCCGAGGGACAGGGGCCACCCTACGAGCAGTACGTC.